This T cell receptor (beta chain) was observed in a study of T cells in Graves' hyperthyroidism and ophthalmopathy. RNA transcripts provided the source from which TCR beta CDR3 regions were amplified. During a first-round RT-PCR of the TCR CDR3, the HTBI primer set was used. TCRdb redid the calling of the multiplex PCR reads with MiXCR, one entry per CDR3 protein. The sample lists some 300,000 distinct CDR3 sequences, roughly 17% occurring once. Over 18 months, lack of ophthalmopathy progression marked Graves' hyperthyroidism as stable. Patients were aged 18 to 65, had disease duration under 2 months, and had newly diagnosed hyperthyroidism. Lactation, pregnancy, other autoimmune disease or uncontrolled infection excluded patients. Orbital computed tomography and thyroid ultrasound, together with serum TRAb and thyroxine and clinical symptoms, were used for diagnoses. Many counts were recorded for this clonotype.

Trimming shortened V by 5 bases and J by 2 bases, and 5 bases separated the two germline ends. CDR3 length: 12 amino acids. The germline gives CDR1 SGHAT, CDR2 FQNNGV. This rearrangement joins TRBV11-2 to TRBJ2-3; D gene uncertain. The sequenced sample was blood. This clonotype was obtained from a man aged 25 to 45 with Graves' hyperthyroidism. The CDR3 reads CASSHPTDTQYF. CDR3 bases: TGTGCCAGCAGCCATCCCACAGATACGCAGTATTTT.